This paragraph covers one T cell receptor beta chain sequence. This sample is drawn from a study of blood T cell repertoires in COVID-19. How the authors handled the data: By means of reference gene primer amplification, nucleated cell counts were estimated. TCRdb's copy holds only in-frame clones and misses some; the assay was immunoSEQ multiplex PCR. Clone size and V and J calls were adopted from that table, with D and trimming inferred from the DNA. The table lists 150,000 to 200,000 clones, more than 80% of them singletons. Germline V CDR1 and CDR2: SGHTA, FQGNSA. This CDR3 is built from 15 residues. The junction had 5 bases not matched to a gene; V was cut back by 5 bases and J by 6 bases.

The chain has TRBV7-2 and TRBJ2-1; 12 nucleotides match TRBD2. Source material: peripheral blood. The TCR comes from a woman aged 55 to 70 with acute or convalescent COVID-19. CDR3 residues: CASSGLAGMSNEQFF. CDR3 nucleotides: TGTGCCAGCAGCGGACTAGCGGGAATGAGCAATGAGCAGTTCTTC.